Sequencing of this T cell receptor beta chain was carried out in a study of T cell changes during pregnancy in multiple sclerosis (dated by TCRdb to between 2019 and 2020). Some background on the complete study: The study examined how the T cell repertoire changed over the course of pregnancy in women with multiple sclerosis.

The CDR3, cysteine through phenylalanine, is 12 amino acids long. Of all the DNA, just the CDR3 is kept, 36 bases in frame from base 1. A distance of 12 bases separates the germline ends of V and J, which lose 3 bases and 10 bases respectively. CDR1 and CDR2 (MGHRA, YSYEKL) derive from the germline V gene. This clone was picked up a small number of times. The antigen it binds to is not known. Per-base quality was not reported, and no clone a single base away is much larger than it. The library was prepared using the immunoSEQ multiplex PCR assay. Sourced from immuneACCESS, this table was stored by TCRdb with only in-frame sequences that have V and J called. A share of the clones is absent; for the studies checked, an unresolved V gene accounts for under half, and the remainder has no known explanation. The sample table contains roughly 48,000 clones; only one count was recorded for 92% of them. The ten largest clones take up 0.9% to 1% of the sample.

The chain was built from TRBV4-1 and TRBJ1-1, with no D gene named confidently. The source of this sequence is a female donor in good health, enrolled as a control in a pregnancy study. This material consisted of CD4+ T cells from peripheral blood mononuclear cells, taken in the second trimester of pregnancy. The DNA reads TGCGCCAGCAGCCACATCTCCGGTACAGCTTTCTTT. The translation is CASSHISGTAFF.